Listed below are T cell receptor beta chains from one sample, sequenced in a study of T cell responses to AZD1222 COVID-19 vaccine. Sequencing used immunoSEQ multiplex PCR; TCRdb keeps in-frame clones, though not all of them. The sample comprises about 84,000 clones, approximately 86% of which are singletons, and around 5.4% rests with the top ten. Source: peripheral blood, taken 28 days after the second AZD1222 dose. The receptor set was obtained from an adult who received the AZD1222 COVID-19 vaccine. The CDR3 runs from the conserved cysteine through the conserved F or W. The D gene is left open where the match is weak. Not all rows give a size; the values are once, few, many and, for expanded clones, a class.

j_call | clone_size | v_call | d_call | cdr3_nt | cdr3_aa
TRBJ2-7 | once | TRBV5-1 | TRBD1 | TGCGCCAGCAGCTCTGGACAGGGGAGCTCCTACGAGCAGTACTTC | CASSSGQGSSYEQYF
TRBJ2-7 | - | TRBV5-1 | TRBD1 | TGCGCCAGCAGCTTGGGGAACAGGGGTAAAGGCGAGCAGTACTTC | CASSLGNRGKGEQYF
TRBJ2-7 | few | TRBV7-8 | - | TGTGCCAGCAGCTTAGTGGAGAGCTCCTACGAGCAGTACTTC | CASSLVESSYEQYF
TRBJ2-3 | - | TRBV11-2 | - | TGTGCCAGCAGCCCCCTGGATACGCAGTATTTT | CASSPLDTQYF
TRBJ2-7 | - | TRBV7-2 | - | TGTGCCAGCAGCCAGGGGGGGACTATTTCCTCCTACGAGCAGTACTTC | CASSQGGTISSYEQYF
TRBJ2-7 | - | TRBV6-5 | TRBD1 | TGTGCCAGCAGACCCTCCCCGACAGGGTCCTACGAGCAGTACTTC | CASRPSPTGSYEQYF
TRBJ2-3 | - | TRBV27 | - | TGTGCCACCAGAAAGGCCGAATCGTTGGATACGCAGTATTTT | CATRKAESLDTQYF
TRBJ2-7 | - | TRBV10-3 | - | TGTGCCATCGAAGGGGCAAGCTCCTACGAGCAGTACTTC | CAIEGASSYEQYF
TRBJ2-3 | - | TRBV11-2 | TRBD2 | TGTGCCAGCAGCCTCGGGAGGGCCGGGACAGATACGCAGTATTTT | CASSLGRAGTDTQYF
TRBJ2-7 | - | TRBV27 | - | TGTGCCAGCAGCCAGAACTACGAGCAGTACTTC | CASSQNYEQYF
TRBJ2-7 | - | TRBV7-8 | - | TGTGCCAGCAGCCCTAGACGGCAGGGACTGCGCGAGCAGTACTTC | CASSPRRQGLREQYF
TRBJ1-1 | - | TRBV28 | TRBD1 | TGTGCCAGCAGTTTGGGGGACAGGGAGGCTGAAGCTTTCTTT | CASSLGDREAEAFF
TRBJ1-1 | - | TRBV5-4 | TRBD1 | TGTGCCAGCAGCTTCTGGGACAGGGCCAACACTGAAGCTTTCTTT | CASSFWDRANTEAFF
TRBJ1-4 | - | TRBV9 | - | TGTGCCAGCAGCGGACAAATACAGGGCACTAATGAAAAACTGTTTTTT | CASSGQIQGTNEKLFF
TRBJ2-1 | - | TRBV11-2 | - | TGTGCCAGCAGCTTAGTGGGGGGATGGGAGTATCATAATGAGCAGTTCTTC | CASSLVGGWEYHNEQFF
TRBJ1-1 | few | TRBV28 | TRBD1 | TGTGCCAGCAGTTCCTACAGGGGCTTGGCTGAAGCTTTCTTT | CASSSYRGLAEAFF
TRBJ2-7 | - | TRBV7-2 | - | TGTGCCAGCAGCCCCGGGCGGGGAGAGTACGAGCAGTACTTC | CASSPGRGEYEQYF
TRBJ1-1 | once | TRBV27 | - | TGTGCCAGCAGTTTATATGGGGGCACTGAAGCTTTCTTT | CASSLYGGTEAFF
TRBJ1-2 | - | TRBV4-1 | - | TGCGCCAGCAGCCAAGAAGTCGGACGGGCCCAAAACTATGGCTACACCTTC | CASSQEVGRAQNYGYTF
TRBJ1-5 | - | TRBV11-2 | TRBD1 | TGTGCCAGCAGCTCCATCCGGGACAGTTTTTCGGAGCCCCAGCATTTT | CASSSIRDSFSEPQHF
TRBJ2-5 | - | TRBV7-9 | TRBD1 | TGTGCCAGTAGCGCACAGGGGGCATTAGGGGAGACCCAGTACTTC | CASSAQGALGETQYF
TRBJ2-2 | - | TRBV5-4 | TRBD1 | TGTGCCAGCAGCTTGGTTCAGGGGGTCGGCGGGGAGCTGTTTTTT | CASSLVQGVGGELFF
TRBJ2-2 | - | TRBV7-2 | TRBD2 | TGTGCCAGCAGCTTGGGAGGGCAGGGTGCCACCGGGGAGCTGTTTTTT | CASSLGGQGATGELFF
TRBJ1-2 | - | TRBV30 | TRBD1 | TGTGCCTGGAGTCGGACAGGGAGGGGGTATGGCTACACCTTC | CAWSRTGRGYGYTF
TRBJ1-5 | - | TRBV27 | TRBD1 | TGTGCCAGCACCATACCCGGGACAGGGAATCAGCCCCAGCATTTT | CASTIPGTGNQPQHF
TRBJ1-2 | - | TRBV19 | - | TGTGCCAGTAGTATCGAGGGATTTGGTGGCTACACCTTC | CASSIEGFGGYTF
TRBJ1-3 | - | TRBV25-1 | - | TGTGCCAGCAGGGGGAGCGGGGCCGGGATCTCTGGAAACACCATATATTTT | CASRGSGAGISGNTIYF
TRBJ1-5 | - | TRBV5-1 | - | TGCGCCAGCAGCCCCGAAGCGTCGGGGCCCCAGCATTTT | CASSPEASGPQHF
TRBJ2-5 | - | TRBV7-9 | - | TGTGCCAGCAGGAAACTAGCAGGGGAGACCCAGTACTTC | CASRKLAGETQYF
TRBJ2-1 | - | TRBV5-1 | - | TGCGCCAGCAGCCCGTCTTGGGCGCCTTCCTACAATGAGCAGTTCTTC | CASSPSWAPSYNEQFF
TRBJ2-7 | - | TRBV28 | TRBD1 | TGTGCCAGCAGGGGGGACAGGGGGGTTTCCTACGAGCAGTACTTC | CASRGDRGVSYEQYF
TRBJ2-7 | - | TRBV18 | - | TGTGCCAGCTCCCCCAAGGTGGAGGGGTCGTCCTACGAGCAGTACTTC | CASSPKVEGSSYEQYF
TRBJ2-5 | - | TRBV11-2 | - | TGTGCCAGCAGCTTAGTCGACTCTAGAGGAAAGACCCAGTACTTC | CASSLVDSRGKTQYF
TRBJ1-2 | - | TRBV6-5 | TRBD1 | TGTGCCAGCAAGCCACCGACAGGGTCTCACTATGGCTACACCTTC | CASKPPTGSHYGYTF
TRBJ1-3 | - | TRBV15 | - | TGTGCCACCAGCAGAGAGGGGAATCGGGACCTGACCTCTGGAAACACCATATATTTT | CATSREGNRDLTSGNTIYF
TRBJ1-5 | - | TRBV30 | - | TGTGCCTGGAGTGGGTCAGGGCATCAGCCCCAGCATTTT | CAWSGSGHQPQHF
TRBJ1-6 | - | TRBV28 | TRBD1 | TGTGCCAGCAGGGCCCCCTCGGGACAGGGGGCCGGTTCACCCCTCCACTTT | CASRAPSGQGAGSPLHF
TRBJ1-1 | once | TRBV6-5 | - | TGTGCCAGCAGCTACAGGGTAACTGAAGCTTTCTTT | CASSYRVTEAFF
TRBJ2-3 | - | TRBV10-3 | TRBD2 | TGTGCCATCAGTCTCTCAGCGGGGGGGGAAGATACGCAGTATTTT | CAISLSAGGEDTQYF
TRBJ1-2 | - | TRBV12-3/TRBV12-4 | - | TGTGCCAGCAGGACACAGGCCGAATATGGCTACACCTTC | CASRTQAEYGYTF
TRBJ1-3 | - | TRBV4-2 | TRBD1 | TGTGCCAGCAGCCAAGCAGGGGGCAGTGGGAGCTCTGGAAACACCATATATTTT | CASSQAGGSGSSGNTIYF
TRBJ1-1 | once | TRBV7-6 | TRBD1 | TGTGCCAGCAGCTCACCCGGGACAGGCGACACTGAAGCTTTCTTT | CASSSPGTGDTEAFF
TRBJ2-5 | - | TRBV6-5 | TRBD1 | TGTGCCAGCAGTACCACAGGGGGCTCGGAGACCCAGTACTTC | CASSTTGGSETQYF
TRBJ1-3 | - | TRBV9 | - | TGTGCCAGCAGCGTAGGGGAAGGGCATGCTGGAAACACCATATATTTT | CASSVGEGHAGNTIYF
TRBJ2-5 | - | TRBV28 | TRBD2 | TGTGCCAGCTACACTAGCGGCTTGGTTCGGGCCCAGTACTTC | CASYTSGLVRAQYF